Each of the 19 T cell receptor beta chains below was sequenced from the same sample in a study of blood T cell repertoires in COVID-19. Profiling relied on immunoSEQ multiplex PCR, and the TCRdb table lists in-frame clones only, not all of them. The sample has over 100,000 clones, around 83% seen once. The material sequenced was peripheral blood. These receptors were taken from a middle-aged man with acute or convalescent COVID-19.

This clone showed up just once. The gene calls are TRBV6-1 and TRBJ2-7; TRBD1 aligns across 7 bases. The CDR3 has 14 residues. Germline lookup yields CDR1 MNHNS and CDR2 SASEGT. Unmatched junction bases numbered 3, after V lost 2 bases and J lost 2 bases. The CDR3 DNA reads as TGTGCCAGCAGTGAAACAGGGGTAGCCTACGAGCAGTACTTC. It yields the protein CASSETGVAYEQYF.

The rearrangement uses TRBV5-1 and TRBJ2-3, with a possible D match to TRBD2 (6 bases). This CDR3 has 15 amino acids. Germline V gives CDR1 SGHRS, CDR2 YFSETQ. Trimming cost V 4 bases and J 1 base, with 13 bases left between them. CDR3 DNA sequence: TGCGCCAGCAGCACCGGGGGTTGGGGCACAGATACGCAGTATTTT. Its translation is CASSTGGWGTDTQYF.

This chain joins TRBV28 and TRBJ1-4; 10 bases fit TRBD1. The germline gives CDR1 MDHEN, CDR2 SYDVKM. CDR3 size: 17 residues. Unmatched junction bases numbered 2, after V lost 1 base and J lost 0 bases. The chain's CDR3 is CASSLLGQGTTNEKLFF. In nucleotides, the CDR3 is TGTGCCAGCAGTTTATTGGGACAGGGGACAACTAATGAAAAACTGTTTTTT.

The rearrangement uses TRBV19 and TRBJ2-3, with 9 nucleotides matching TRBD1. V trimming: 6 bases; J trimming: 1 base; junction bases outside the gene matches: 8. The CDR3 is 16 residues long. In germline, CDR1 is LNHDA, CDR2 SQIVND (reference sequence). The CDR3 DNA follows: TGTGCCAGTAGGCGCTCCGGGACAGGGCGCACAGATACGCAGTATTTT. This encodes CASRRSGTGRTDTQYF.

The rearrangement links TRBV5-1 to TRBJ2-1, with unresolved D. Germline CDR1 and CDR2: SGHRS and YFSETQ. The CDR3 is made up of 13 amino acids. Trimming took 0 bases from V and 9 from J, leaving 10 bases between them. The CDR3 protein is CASSLVRGGEQFF. The DNA of the CDR3 is TGCGCCAGCAGCTTGGTGAGAGGCGGTGAGCAGTTCTTC.

The chain links TRBV6-5 to TRBJ2-4; D possibly uses TRBD1 or TRBD2 (5 bases each). Germline CDR1 reads MNHEY; CDR2 reads SVGAGI. The CDR3 covers 14 residues. V dropped 10 bases and J dropped 1 base, with 14 bases sitting between them. DNA for the CDR3: TGTGCCACCAGGGAGTCCGGGGCCAAAAACATTCAGTACTTC. It yields the protein CATRESGAKNIQYF.

This rearrangement joins TRBV21-1 to TRBJ2-5; the D call in the table, TRBD1, was not verified against the DNA. TRBV21-1 is designated a pseudogene. The CDR3 covers 15 residues. The CDR3: CASSKAGRFQETQYF. For the CDR3, the DNA is TGTGCCAGCAGCAAAGCGGGCAGATTTCAAGAGACCCAGTACTTC.

The chain carries TRBV19 and TRBJ2-7; the D gene is possibly TRBD1 (6 bases). The CDR3 length is 14 residues. Trimming took off 5 bases at V and 2 bases at J, with 13 bases between the two ends. Germline V gene lookup returns CDR1 LNHDA and CDR2 SQIVND (reference sequence). The CDR3 region is CASSSRDKPYEQYF. CDR3 bases: TGTGCCAGTAGTTCGAGGGACAAACCCTACGAGCAGTACTTC.

This clone was recorded a few times. The V and J genes are TRBV3-1 (or the pseudogene TRBV3-2) and TRBJ1-5, with a possible D match to TRBD1 (5 bases). The length of the CDR3 is 14 residues. Per the germline V gene, CDR1 is LGHDT and CDR2 is YNNKEL (reference sequence). V was pared by 2 bases and J by 2 bases, with 7 bases between. CDR3 in amino acids: CASSQQGGNQPQHF. CDR3 coding DNA: TGTGCCAGCAGCCAACAGGGTGGCAATCAGCCCCAGCATTTT.

The CDR3 DNA reads as TGTGCCAGCAGCTTAGCAGCGACAGCACCAACCTACGAGCAGTACTTC. Translating it yields CASSLAATAPTYEQYF. The chain joins TRBV7-2 to TRBJ2-7; D may be TRBD1 (5 bases). The CDR3 has 16 amino acids. Trimming shortened V by 0 bases and J by 2 bases, and 14 bases separated the two germline ends. Germline V CDR1 and CDR2: SGHTA, FQGNSA.

Notes on this clone: This CDR3 is also generated by other DNA sequences in the sample. V and J are TRBV7-2 and TRBJ2-5; D is perhaps TRBD1 (5 bases). Germline V gene lookup returns CDR1 SGHTA and CDR2 FQGNSA. V lost 0 bases to trimming and J lost 2 bases, with 7 bases between them. The CDR3 runs 14 residues. The CDR3, as DNA: TGTGCCAGCAGCTTAGCAGGGGCACAAGAGACCCAGTACTTC. Protein: CASSLAGAQETQYF.

The gene calls are TRBV7-2 and TRBJ2-2, with 7 bases that match TRBD2. Germline V lookup: CDR1 SGHTA, CDR2 FQGNSA. The CDR3 covers 15 residues. Trimming removed 5 bases from V and 6 bases from J; junction bases left unmatched: 9. The chain's CDR3 is CASSPREIGSGELFF. The CDR3 DNA follows: TGTGCCAGCAGCCCGCGGGAGATAGGGTCCGGGGAGCTGTTTTTT.

This clone was recorded a few times. V is TRBV4-3 and J is TRBJ2-6; TRBD2 matches 12 bases. This CDR3 has 19 residues. V dropped 0 bases and J dropped 3; count of bases not matched to a gene: 6. The germline gives CDR1 LGHNA, CDR2 YSLEER. The CDR3 bases are TGCGCCAGCAGCCAAGACTGGCTAGCGGGGGGGCTTGGGGCCAACGTCCTGACTTTC. Protein product: CASSQDWLAGGLGANVLTF.

The chain has TRBV2 and TRBJ2-3; 15 bases are a match to TRBD2. CDR3 length: 19 amino acids. Germline CDR1 and CDR2: SNHLY and FYNNEI. J lost 0 bases, V lost 6 bases, and 10 bases had no gene match. CDR3 region: CASRLRTSGRASSTDTQYF. The CDR3 coding sequence is TGTGCCAGCAGGCTAAGGACTAGCGGGAGGGCCTCTAGCACAGATACGCAGTATTTT.

This rearrangement joins TRBV10-2 to TRBJ2-1; D not certain. The CDR3 loop spans 11 amino acids. CDR1 and CDR2 (germline): WSHSY, SAAADI. V dropped 3 bases and J dropped 10 bases, with 7 bases sitting between them. CDR3 in DNA: TGCGCCAGCAGTGAAACCCGGGAGCAGTTCTTC. Translating gives CASSETREQFF.

The genes are TRBV7-2 and TRBJ2-2; 9 bases are shared with TRBD2. CDR3 length: 13 residues. Germline V gene data show CDR1 as SGHTA and CDR2 as FQGNSA. CDR3 region: CAIGRGGTGELFF. DNA for the CDR3: TGTGCGATCGGGCGGGGGGGCACCGGGGAGCTGTTTTTT. Filled out from reference TRBV7-2 and TRBJ2-2, the complete variable domain reads GAGVSQSPSNKVTEKGKDVELRCDPISGHTALYWYRQSLGQGLEFLIYFQGNSAPDKSGLPSDRFSAERTGGSVSTLTIQRTQQEDSAVYLCAIGRGGTGELFFGEGSRLTVL.

The chain employs TRBV9 and TRBJ1-4; perhaps TRBD1 as D (5 bases). CDR3 length equals 16 residues. CDR1 is SGDLS, CDR2 YYNGEE, per germline. V was pared by 0 bases and J by 6 bases, with 15 bases between. CDR3 sequence: CASSVGGGGKDEKLFF. The CDR3 DNA follows: TGTGCCAGCAGCGTAGGTGGGGGAGGGAAAGATGAAAAACTGTTTTTT.

This chain links TRBV30 with TRBJ2-1; weak D call: TRBD2 (5 bases). Per the germline V gene, CDR1 is GTSNPN and CDR2 is SVGIG (reference sequence). Trimming left V 8 bases short and J 0 bases short, with 20 bases between. The CDR3 covers 16 residues. CDR3 amino acids: CALEPTQGSSYNEQFF. The CDR3 region has the DNA TGTGCCCTCGAACCCACTCAAGGGAGCTCCTACAATGAGCAGTTCTTC.

V gene TRBV18 combines with J gene TRBJ2-1; 7 nucleotides line up with TRBD2. The CDR3 contains 15 residues. CDR1 is KGHSH, CDR2 LQKENI, per germline. V dropped 3 bases and J dropped 3; count of bases not matched to a gene: 5. In DNA form, the CDR3 reads TGTGCCAGCTCACCGGGGTTAGCGGGCTACAATGAGCAGTTCTTC. This codes for CASSPGLAGYNEQFF. Together with reference TRBV18 and TRBJ2-1, the CDR3 gives the full variable domain: NAGVMQNPRHLVRRRGQEARLRCSPMKGHSHVYWYRQLPEEGLKFMVYLQKENIIDESGMPKERFSAEFPKEGPSILRIQQVVRGDSAAYFCASSPGLAGYNEQFFGPGTRLTVL.